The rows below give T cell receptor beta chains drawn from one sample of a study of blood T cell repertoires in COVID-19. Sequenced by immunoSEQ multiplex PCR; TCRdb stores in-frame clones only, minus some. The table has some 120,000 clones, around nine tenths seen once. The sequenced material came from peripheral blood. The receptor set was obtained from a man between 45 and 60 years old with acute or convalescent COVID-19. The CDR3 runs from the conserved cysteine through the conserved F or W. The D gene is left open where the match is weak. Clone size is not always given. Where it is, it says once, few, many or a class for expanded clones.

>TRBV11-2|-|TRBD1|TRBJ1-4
CASSFKGAPTNEKLFF
TGTGCCAGCAGCTTCAAGGGGGCGCCTACTAATGAAAAACTGTTTTTT
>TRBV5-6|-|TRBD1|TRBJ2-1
CASSFPKVQGAKSILF
TGTGCCAGCAGCTTCCCCAAGGTACAGGGGGCGAAGAGTATTCTCTTC
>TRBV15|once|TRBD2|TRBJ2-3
CATSRGGLAGFTDTQYF
TGTGCCACCAGCAGAGGAGGACTAGCGGGATTCACAGATACGCAGTATTTT
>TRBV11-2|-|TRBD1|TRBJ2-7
CASSPGQGSYEQYF
TGTGCCAGCAGCCCGGGACAGGGTTCCTACGAGCAGTACTTC
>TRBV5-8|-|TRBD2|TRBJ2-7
CASSLVRRSGRIYF
TGTGCCAGCAGCTTGGTGAGACGGAGCGGGAGGATTTACTTC
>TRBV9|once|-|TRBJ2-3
CASSVAGGGATDTQYF
TGTGCCAGCAGCGTAGCCGGAGGGGGCGCCACAGATACGCAGTATTTT
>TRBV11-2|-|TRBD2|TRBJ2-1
CASSLGRKKAGGSYNEQFF
TGTGCCAGCAGCTTAGGTCGGAAAAAGGCGGGAGGGTCCTACAATGAGCAGTTCTTC
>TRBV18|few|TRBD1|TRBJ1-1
CASSLFTGDGTEAFF
TGTGCCAGCTCACTATTTACAGGGGATGGCACTGAAGCTTTCTTT
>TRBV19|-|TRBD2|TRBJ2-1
CASSSPRGLAGDHLFF
TGTGCCAGTAGTAGCCCCCGGGGACTAGCGGGAGATCATCTGTTCTTC
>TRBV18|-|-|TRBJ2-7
CASSPFAAIQGYEQYF
TGTGCCAGCTCACCATTCGCGGCAATCCAGGGCTACGAGCAGTACTTC
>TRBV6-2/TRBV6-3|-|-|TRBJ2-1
CASSYVGRGSSYNEQFF
TGTGCCAGCAGTTACGTCGGGCGGGGTAGCTCCTACAATGAGCAGTTCTTC